This T cell receptor (beta chain) appears in the sequencing data of a study of T cells expressing NK-cell markers. Study-wide context: All TCR beta repertoires analysed originated from sorted CD3+CD56+NKG2C+, CD3+CD56+NKG2C- and CD3+CD56-NKG2C+ T cells.

Study conclusions and caveats: For about 6 donors, the dominant NKG2C+ clonotypes made up about 1.0-7.5% of their CD8+ T cells.

As for this clonotype: What it binds is unknown.

The CDR3 contains 19 residues. Germline CDR1 and CDR2: SGHTA and FQGNSA. In generating TCR beta cDNA, 5'RACE template switching with UMIs was used. TCRdb re-called the 5' RACE reads; every CDR3 protein appears as one record, without DNA. The table gives fewer than 300,000 distinct CDR3 sequences; the top ten clones make up 4% to 5% of it. The sample consisted of blood T cells: a sorted CD56 or NKG2C T cell subset, CD4+ or CD8+ T cells, or bulk PBMC T cells (not recorded which). This TCR came from a woman between 18 and 69 years old in good health. The V gene is TRBV7-2, the J gene TRBJ2-3; lacking DNA, the TRBD2 call made by TCRdb goes unchecked. This CDR3 reads CASSLAGTSGLPPTDTQYF. Full variable domain (rest looked up from reference TRBV7-2 and TRBJ2-3): GAGVSQSPSNKVTEKGKDVELRCDPISGHTALYWYRQSLGQGLEFLIYFQGNSAPDKSGLPSDRFSAERTGGSVSTLTIQRTQQEDSAVYLCASSLAGTSGLPPTDTQYFGPGTRLTVL.